The sequence of this T cell receptor beta chain was determined in a study of T cells in Graves' hyperthyroidism and ophthalmopathy. About the study: The blood sample was taken at first diagnosis, before treatment began. Study-wide results and limits: Most thyroid clonotypes expanded above 0.001 were also detected in blood.

TCR beta CDR3 region amplification was performed from RNA transcripts. An initial round of RT-PCR targeting the TCR CDR3 relied on the HTBI primer set. One entry per CDR3 protein results from TCRdb running MiXCR on the multiplex PCR reads. The top ten hold roughly a fifth of the sample, which has 400,000 or so distinct CDR3 sequences, roughly 15% seen once. Germline V lookup: CDR1 SNHLY, CDR2 FYNNEI. V was clipped by 11 bases and J by 12 bases; unmatched bases: 7. The CDR3 spans 10 residues. Each diagnosis was grounded in clinical symptoms, serum thyroxine and TRAb, thyroid ultrasound, and orbital computed tomography. This clonotype was recorded many times. Its antigen remains unknown.

This chain joins TRBV2 and TRBJ2-1, with TRBD1 matching 7 bases. The sequencing sample was made of blood. The receptor comes from an older woman with Graves' ophthalmopathy. DNA for the CDR3: TGTGCCGGACAGGTTGGAGGGCAGTTCTTC. This codes for CAGQVGGQFF.